This TCR beta chain was identified during a study of cytomegalovirus exposure and HLA in healthy donors. As for the study in general: A later analysis reported the 120 or so validation repertoires used the same platform as the roughly 700 first-cohort repertoires. Study findings and constraints: Specific recognition of CMV antigens was confirmed in vitro for a few chains (all CMV-associated). Altogether, some 160 TCR beta chains were recorded as cytomegalovirus-associated.

The donors were members of the validation cohort, which comprised 90 to 150 subjects and was separate from the first cohort of 666 subjects. The CDR3 consists of 14 residues. V lost 0 bases and J 4 bases, leaving 7 bases between the germline ends. Germline CDR1 SGHAT, CDR2 FQNNGV. Clones were sequenced by immunoSEQ multiplex PCR, and TCRdb holds only the in-frame ones, with some missing. The sample lists under 350,000 clones; about 86% were seen once. A word on this clone: What it binds is not known.

This sequence originates from a woman under 30 in good health and CMV-seronegative. This sequence joins TRBV11-2 and TRBJ1-3, with a possible D match to TRBD1 (5 bases). The sample comprised PBMCs. The CDR3 loop is CASSLDHRGNTIYF. The CDR3 bases are TGTGCCAGCAGCTTAGACCACAGGGGAAACACCATATATTTT.